These 9 T cell receptor beta chains were sequenced from one sample in a study of T cell responses to AZD1222 COVID-19 vaccine. Here immunoSEQ multiplex PCR was the method, and the copy in TCRdb shows in-frame clones only, minus some. The sample includes about 120,000 clones, roughly 91% seen only once; the top ten take 5%. This specimen was peripheral blood, taken 28 days after the second AZD1222 dose. These receptors were taken from an adult who received the AZD1222 COVID-19 vaccine.

J is TRBJ1-5 and V is TRBV18, with TRBD1 identical over 10 bases. The CDR3 totals 16 residues. V was clipped by 3 bases and J by 2 bases; unmatched bases: 4. Looked up from germline, CDR1 is KGHSH and CDR2 is LQKENI. DNA for the CDR3: TGTGCCAGCTCACCGGGACAGGGGAGTGGCAATCAGCCCCAGCATTTT. Protein sequence: CASSPGQGSGNQPQHF.

V usage is TRBV11-1 and J usage is TRBJ1-6, with a possible D match to TRBD1 (6 bases). CDR1 and CDR2 from the germline V gene are SGHAT and FQDESV (reference sequence). The ends were cut back, 5 bases at V and 9 bases at J, with 14 bases in the middle. There are 14 residues in the CDR3. The CDR3 DNA reads TGTGCCAGCAGCGAACTAACAGGGCTTTCACCCCTCCACTTT. Its protein product is CASSELTGLSPLHF.

This clone was seen just once. The chain employs TRBV19 and TRBJ2-7; a possible D gene is TRBD1 (7 bases). Per the germline V gene, CDR1 is LNHDA and CDR2 is SQIVND (reference sequence). CDR3 length: 15 amino acids. Trimming pared 5 bases from V and 1 base from J, leaving 15 bases between. The CDR3: CASSLAGQLSYEQYF. CDR3 coding DNA: TGTGCCAGTAGTTTGGCGGGACAGCTATCCTACGAGCAGTACTTC.

This chain joins TRBV20-1 and TRBJ1-2; 8 bases line up with TRBD1. Germline V gives CDR1 DFQATT, CDR2 SNEGSKA (reference sequence). This CDR3 comprises 13 residues. V lost 3 bases and J lost 4; bases outside the gene matches: 4. CDR3 nucleotide sequence: TGCAGTGCTAGTCAGGGGGCCGTCTATGGCTACACCTTC. It yields the protein CSASQGAVYGYTF.

The chain recombines TRBV6-5 with TRBJ1-2, with TRBD1 matching over 8 bases. The CDR3 totals 13 residues. Trimming took 6 bases from V and 4 from J; bases not matched to a gene: 4. Germline assignment: CDR1 MNHEY and CDR2 SVGAGI. Written as DNA, the CDR3 is TGTGCCAGCAGAAGGACAGGGCCCTATGGCTACACCTTC. This sequence encodes CASRRTGPYGYTF.

The rearrangement links TRBV16 to TRBJ2-7; D is possibly TRBD1 (6 bases). The length of the CDR3 is 14 residues. Trimming took off 2 bases at V and 6 bases at J, with 14 bases between the two ends. The V gene's germline CDR1 is KGHSY and CDR2 FQNENV. CDR3 region: CASSQQQGRGEQYF. The CDR3 bases are TGTGCCAGCAGCCAACAACAGGGTAGGGGCGAGCAGTACTTC. Full variable domain (rest looked up from reference TRBV16 and TRBJ2-7): GEEVAQTPKHLVRGEGQKAKLYCAPIKGHSYVFWYQQVLKNEFKFLISFQNENVFDETGMPKERFSAKCLPNSPCSLEIQATKLEDSAVYFCASSQQQGRGEQYFGPGTRLTVT.

The chain recombines TRBV5-1 with TRBJ1-2, with a weak D call TRBD1 (5 bases). Germline CDR1 reads SGHRS; CDR2 reads YFSETQ. CDR3 length: 14 amino acids. Trimming took off 1 base at V and 7 bases at J, with 14 bases between the two ends. CDR3 sequence: CASSLSSQGGGYTF. CDR3 DNA: TGCGCCAGCAGCTTGTCCTCTCAGGGTGGTGGCTACACCTTC.

This chain connects TRBV5-1 to TRBJ2-4; 9 bases are shared with TRBD2. V lost 0 bases to trimming and J lost 0 bases; unmatched junction nucleotides: 4. The CDR3 loop spans 17 amino acids. Per germline, CDR1 SGHRS and CDR2 YFSETQ. CDR3 coding DNA: TGCGCCAGCAGCTTGGGACTAGCGGAAGTAGCCAAAAACATTCAGTACTTC. The encoded protein is CASSLGLAEVAKNIQYF.

The genes are TRBV7-8 and TRBJ2-3; a weak D match, TRBD2 (5 bases). Germline V lookup: CDR1 SGHVS, CDR2 FQNEAQ. V was clipped by 5 bases and J by 3 bases, with 12 bases between them. This CDR3 has 14 residues. As DNA, the CDR3 is TGTGCCAGCAGCGAGGGCCGGCGTACAGATACGCAGTATTTT. This translates into CASSEGRRTDTQYF.